The 16 T cell receptor beta chains given below trace back to one sample, sequenced in a study of blood T cells in healthy people across ages. Alongside a J-beta primer mix, a sample-barcoded 5' primer served in a second PCR lasting roughly 6 to 11 cycles. From the 5' RACE reads, TCRdb called clonotypes with MiXCR, one entry per CDR3 protein. The sample includes 650,000 to 800,000 distinct CDR3 sequences, under 55% of them seen just once. The sequencing input was blood. The receptors were sampled from a man in his sixties in good health.

The sample holds one count of this clonotype. V is TRBV7-2 and J is TRBJ2-1; unclear D gene. The J call may be incorrect, as the DNA end agrees better with TRBJ2-7. Germline V gene data show CDR1 as SGHTA and CDR2 as FQGNSA. The CDR3 totals 13 residues. CDR3 coding DNA: TGTGCCAGCAGCTTGTATAGCAGGAATGAGCAGTACTTC. This translates into CASSLYSRNEQYF.

Comment on this clonotype: A much larger clone differs by one base, so this may be a read error. V and J are TRBV4-3 and TRBJ2-3; 7 nucleotides line up with TRBD2. Per germline, CDR1 LGHNA and CDR2 YSLEER. The CDR3 is 16 amino acids. CDR3 amino acids: CASNQDRDYTTDTQYF. Written as DNA, the CDR3 is TGCGCCAGCAACCAAGACCGGGACTATACCACAGATACGCAGTATTTT.

Comment on this clonotype: An end of the junction does not agree with germline; a read error may underlie this. This chain uses TRBV7-9 with TRBJ1-6, with 7 nucleotides matching TRBD1. Germline CDR1 reads SEHNR; CDR2 reads FQNEAQ (reference sequence). The CDR3 contains 14 residues. In DNA form, the CDR3 reads TGTGCCAGCAGCTTGGGGACAGATAATTTACCCCTCCACTTT. Amino acids: CASSLGTDNLPLHF.

This clonotype was counted only a few times. The CDR3 protein is CASSLHHRAGGLKTQYF. The DNA of the CDR3 is TGTGCCAGCAGCTTGCATCATAGGGCGGGGGGGCTTAAGACCCAGTACTTC. This rearrangement joins TRBV5-6 to TRBJ2-5; 9 bases agree with TRBD2. The CDR3 extends over 17 amino acids. The V gene end was trimmed by 1 base and the J gene end by 6 bases; junction bases not matched to a gene: 13. CDR1 and CDR2 (germline): SGHDT, YYEEEE.

There are a few counts of this clonotype. The chain combines TRBV20-1 with TRBJ1-2, with 8 bases identical to TRBD1. Germline V CDR1 and CDR2: DFQATT, SNEGSKA (reference sequence). This CDR3 comprises 13 residues. V dropped 4 bases and J dropped 3; count of bases not matched to a gene: 4. In DNA, the CDR3 is TGCAGTGCTACGGACAGGGACCACTATGGCTACACCTTC. It encodes CSATDRDHYGYTF.

The rearrangement uses TRBV9 and TRBJ2-1, with 11 positions matching TRBD1. The V gene's germline CDR1 is SGDLS and CDR2 YYNGEE. This CDR3 spans 19 amino acids. After removal of 4 bases from V and 0 bases from J, the junction contained 12 bases not matched to a gene. The CDR3 loop is CASSTIGTGGYSSYNEQFF. In nucleotides, the CDR3 is TGTGCCAGCAGCACAATTGGGACAGGGGGGTACAGCTCCTACAATGAGCAGTTCTTC.

The chain couples TRBV7-2 to TRBJ1-2; 7 bases are a match to TRBD1. CDR1 is SGHTA and CDR2 is FQGNSA in the germline V gene. CDR3 length: 14 residues. The J segment lost 2 bases and the V segment lost 4 bases, leaving 4 bases of the junction unmatched. The CDR3 nucleotides are TGTGCCAGCAGCTGGACAGGCGACAACTATGGCTACACCTTC. Amino acids: CASSWTGDNYGYTF.

A few counts support this clonotype. The gene calls are TRBV20-1 and TRBJ2-5; tentative D call: TRBD2 (5 bases). This CDR3 is 16 amino acids long. Trimming took off 6 bases at V and 8 bases at J, with 28 bases between the two ends. The V gene's germline CDR1 is DFQATT and CDR2 SNEGSKA (reference sequence). Written as DNA, the CDR3 is TGCAGTGCCAGTAACAAGGACTGGGGTATAAAGAGCACCCAGTACTTC. Its protein product is CSASNKDWGIKSTQYF.

The chain is built from TRBV14 and TRBJ1-1, with a possible D match to TRBD1 (5 bases). The V end lost 2 bases, the J end lost 9 bases, and 7 bases lay between the germline ends. This CDR3 spans 11 amino acids. Germline CDR1 SGHDN, CDR2 FVKESK. CDR3 in DNA: TGTGCCAGCAGCCAACGGGGACAAGCTTTCTTT. It codes for CASSQRGQAFF.

In its sample, this clonotype was seen a few times. The chain combines TRBV15 with TRBJ2-5; 8 nucleotides align to TRBD2. This CDR3 spans 17 amino acids. The V gene end was trimmed by 0 bases and the J gene end by 2 bases; junction bases not matched to a gene: 8. CDR1 and CDR2 (germline): LNHNV, YYDKDF (reference sequence). The CDR3 is CATSRDLLAGAQETQYF. CDR3 sequence (DNA): TGTGCCACCAGCAGAGATCTCCTAGCGGGTGCTCAAGAGACCCAGTACTTC.

The V call is TRBV20-1, the J call TRBJ2-5; 9 nucleotides align to TRBD2. V shed 3 bases, J shed 4 bases, and the junction held 9 bases outside the gene matches. This CDR3 comprises 15 residues. Germline V gene data show CDR1 as DFQATT and CDR2 as SNEGSKA (reference sequence). Here the CDR3 reads CSASTGGGVGETQYF. For the CDR3, the DNA is TGCAGTGCTAGCACGGGCGGGGGGGTCGGAGAGACCCAGTACTTC.

This sequence joins TRBV4-3 and TRBJ2-3; the match to TRBD1 covers 9 bases. CDR3 length equals 16 residues. After removal of 1 base from V and 5 bases from J, the junction contained 7 bases not matched to a gene. The germline CDR1 and CDR2 sequences are LGHNA and YSLEER. The CDR3 sequence: CASSQAIGQGLDTQYF. The CDR3 DNA reads TGCGCCAGCAGCCAAGCAATCGGACAGGGGCTAGATACGCAGTATTTT.

The genes are TRBV5-1 and TRBJ2-7; 9 nucleotides agree with TRBD1. The J call may be mistaken, given a closer DNA end match to TRBJ2-5. The CDR3 spans 14 residues. The germline gives CDR1 SGHRS, CDR2 YFSETQ. The CDR3 reads CASSLGDRDETQYF. CDR3 sequence (DNA): TGCGCCAGCAGCTTGGGGGACAGGGATGAGACCCAGTACTTC.

In this sample, this clonotype turned up many times. V is TRBV7-9 and J is TRBJ2-5; no clear D gene. The germline gives CDR1 SEHNR, CDR2 FQNEAQ (reference sequence). The CDR3 contains 11 residues. V was clipped by 4 bases and J by 0 bases, with 0 bases between them. The CDR3 is CASSYQETQYF. The CDR3 DNA reads as TGTGCCAGCAGCTACCAAGAGACCCAGTACTTC.

This clonotype was detected a few times. V and J are TRBV29-1 and TRBJ1-2; D not resolved. Trimming cost V 5 bases and J 6 bases, with 10 bases left between them. Germline CDR1 is SQVTM and CDR2 is ANQGSEA. This CDR3 region has 11 residues. Here the CDR3 DNA reads TGCAGCGTTTTAGGGTTCGATGGCTACACCTTC. Protein sequence: CSVLGFDGYTF.

V and J are TRBV27 and TRBJ1-2, with 8 nucleotides matching TRBD1. With V trimmed by 6 bases and J by 4 bases, 13 bases remained unmatched. This CDR3 comprises 16 residues. Germline V CDR1 and CDR2: MNHEY, SMNVEV (reference sequence). The CDR3 bases are TGTGCCAGCAGCGCTTGGGCCAGGGGGCCTGGCTATGGCTACACCTTC. Translated: CASSAWARGPGYGYTF.